Listed here is a single T cell receptor beta chain. TCRdb reprocessed the 5' RACE reads with MiXCR, giving one entry per CDR3 protein. The sample carries approximately 680,000 distinct CDR3 sequences, roughly 7.2% recorded once. The source of the sample is a study of identical twins. Separately, the same data were catalogued under a study of yellow fever vaccine responses in identical twins.

The source of this sequence is a woman aged 18 to 35 in good health. The sequencing sample was made of PBMCs.

CDR3 sequence: CSARGVRGVTEAFF. CDR3 nucleotides: TGCAGTGCTAGAGGGGTGAGAGGTGTCACTGAAGCTTTCTTT. The chain is built from TRBV20-1 and TRBJ1-1; no clear D gene. The V end lost 1 base, the J end lost 4 bases, and 13 bases lay between the germline ends. In germline, CDR1 is DFQATT, CDR2 SNEGSKA (reference sequence). This CDR3 spans 14 amino acids.